The rows below give T cell receptor beta chains drawn from one sample of a study of cytomegalovirus exposure and HLA in healthy donors. Profiling relied on immunoSEQ multiplex PCR, and the TCRdb table lists in-frame clones only, not all of them. The sample lists 120,000 or so clones; less than 85% were seen once. Source material: PBMCs. These TCRs come from a man aged 45-65 years in good health and CMV-seropositive. Each CDR3 is given with its conserved first and last residue. Each record gives: D gene, clone size, V gene, J gene, CDR3 protein, CDR3 DNA. A D gene is named only where the DNA matches it firmly. Clone sizes are given selectively: once, few, many, or a class where the clone is expanded.

d_gene: TRBD1; abundance: NA; v_gene: TRBV5-1; j_gene: TRBJ1-4; CDR3aa: CASSLRTGEGNEKLFF; CDR3nt: TGCGCCAGCAGCTTAAGGACAGGGGAGGGTAATGAAAAACTGTTTTTT
d_gene: NA; abundance: NA; v_gene: TRBV6-4; j_gene: TRBJ2-2; CDR3aa: CASSVGGANTGELFF; CDR3nt: TGTGCCAGCAGTGTTGGAGGGGCGAACACCGGGGAGCTGTTTTTT
d_gene: NA; abundance: NA; v_gene: TRBV28; j_gene: TRBJ1-5; CDR3aa: CASTWGVSRPQHF; CDR3nt: TGTGCCAGCACCTGGGGGGTTTCGCGGCCCCAGCATTTT
d_gene: NA; abundance: NA; v_gene: TRBV6-5; j_gene: TRBJ2-4; CDR3aa: CASRDVGALDIQYF; CDR3nt: TGTGCCAGCAGGGACGTGGGGGCTCTAGACATTCAGTACTTC
d_gene: NA; abundance: few; v_gene: TRBV2; j_gene: TRBJ2-2; CDR3aa: CASANQGKWAGELFF; CDR3nt: TGTGCCAGCGCGAATCAGGGGAAGTGGGCCGGGGAGCTGTTTTTT
d_gene: NA; abundance: NA; v_gene: TRBV7-2; j_gene: TRBJ1-3; CDR3aa: CASSLQSQGNTIYF; CDR3nt: TGTGCCAGCAGCCTCCAGTCTCAGGGAAACACCATATATTTT
d_gene: TRBD1; abundance: NA; v_gene: TRBV5-1; j_gene: TRBJ1-4; CDR3aa: CASSLWGQGNEKLFF; CDR3nt: TGCGCCAGCAGCTTGTGGGGACAGGGGAATGAAAAACTGTTTTTT
d_gene: NA; abundance: NA; v_gene: TRBV9; j_gene: TRBJ1-2; CDR3aa: CASSTRERGYGYTF; CDR3nt: TGTGCCAGCAGCACCAGAGAACGCGGCTATGGCTACACCTTC
d_gene: NA; abundance: NA; v_gene: TRBV4-2; j_gene: TRBJ1-4; CDR3aa: CASSPEDSPNEKLFF; CDR3nt: TGTGCCAGCAGCCCCGAGGACAGTCCGAATGAAAAACTGTTTTTT
d_gene: NA; abundance: few; v_gene: TRBV6-5; j_gene: TRBJ1-2; CDR3aa: CASSYSDRNYGYTF; CDR3nt: TGTGCCAGCAGTTACTCTGACAGGAACTATGGCTACACCTTC
d_gene: NA; abundance: NA; v_gene: TRBV7-6; j_gene: TRBJ2-6; CDR3aa: CASSSGFSGANVLTF; CDR3nt: TGTGCCAGCAGCTCGGGATTCTCTGGGGCCAACGTCCTGACTTTC
d_gene: NA; abundance: NA; v_gene: TRBV5-1; j_gene: TRBJ2-1; CDR3aa: CASSRSGDNEQFF; CDR3nt: TGCGCCAGCAGTCGTTCGGGAGACAATGAGCAGTTCTTC
d_gene: TRBD1; abundance: NA; v_gene: TRBV28; j_gene: TRBJ2-3; CDR3aa: CASSSGDRGRDTQYF; CDR3nt: TGTGCCAGCAGTTCCGGAGACAGGGGGAGAGATACGCAGTATTTT
d_gene: TRBD1; abundance: NA; v_gene: TRBV2; j_gene: TRBJ1-6; CDR3aa: CASSERGQGGSPLHF; CDR3nt: TGTGCCAGCAGTGAAAGAGGTCAGGGGGGTTCACCCCTCCACTTT
d_gene: NA; abundance: NA; v_gene: TRBV5-6; j_gene: TRBJ1-1; CDR3aa: CASSPPPGHHYTEAFF; CDR3nt: TGTGCCAGCAGCCCCCCCCCGGGTCACCATTACACTGAAGCTTTCTTT
d_gene: NA; abundance: NA; v_gene: TRBV19; j_gene: TRBJ1-1; CDR3aa: CASSWGREAFF; CDR3nt: TGTGCCAGTAGCTGGGGGCGTGAAGCTTTCTTT
d_gene: NA; abundance: NA; v_gene: TRBV28; j_gene: TRBJ2-1; CDR3aa: CASSLELSYNEQFF; CDR3nt: TGTGCCAGCAGTTTAGAGCTTTCCTACAATGAGCAGTTCTTC
d_gene: NA; abundance: NA; v_gene: TRBV5-1; j_gene: TRBJ1-4; CDR3aa: CASSLTRETTNEKLFF; CDR3nt: TGCGCCAGCAGCTTGACTCGAGAGACAACTAATGAAAAACTGTTTTTT
d_gene: TRBD2; abundance: NA; v_gene: TRBV5-5; j_gene: TRBJ2-5; CDR3aa: CASSPREGTQYF; CDR3nt: TGTGCCAGCAGCCCCAGGGAGGGGACCCAGTACTTC
d_gene: TRBD2; abundance: NA; v_gene: TRBV28; j_gene: TRBJ2-7; CDR3aa: CASSLPSGGYEQYF; CDR3nt: TGTGCCAGCAGTTTACCAAGCGGGGGCTACGAGCAGTACTTC
d_gene: TRBD1; abundance: NA; v_gene: TRBV5-6; j_gene: TRBJ2-7; CDR3aa: CASSTTGVVRYF; CDR3nt: TGTGCCAGCAGCACAACAGGGGTTGTCAGGTACTTC
d_gene: NA; abundance: NA; v_gene: TRBV5-1; j_gene: TRBJ2-7; CDR3aa: CASTPQGGINEQYF; CDR3nt: TGCGCCAGCACTCCCCAGGGGGGAATAAACGAGCAGTACTTC
d_gene: NA; abundance: NA; v_gene: TRBV18; j_gene: TRBJ2-7; CDR3aa: CASSPPGHFPSYEQYF; CDR3nt: TGTGCCAGCTCACCTCCGGGACACTTCCCCTCCTACGAGCAGTACTTC
d_gene: NA; abundance: once; v_gene: TRBV7-9; j_gene: TRBJ1-2; CDR3aa: CASSEQGLYGYTF; CDR3nt: TGTGCCAGCAGCGAACAGGGCCTCTATGGCTACACCTTC
d_gene: TRBD2; abundance: NA; v_gene: TRBV14; j_gene: TRBJ2-1; CDR3aa: CASSQELGLAGRQGNEQFF; CDR3nt: TGTGCCAGCAGCCAAGAGCTCGGACTAGCGGGACGACAAGGCAATGAGCAGTTCTTC
d_gene: NA; abundance: few; v_gene: TRBV7-9; j_gene: TRBJ2-1; CDR3aa: CASTPLSGSYNEQFF; CDR3nt: TGTGCCAGCACCCCGTTGAGCGGCTCCTACAATGAGCAGTTCTTC
d_gene: NA; abundance: NA; v_gene: TRBV7-2; j_gene: TRBJ1-5; CDR3aa: CASSLEGTGGLYSNQPQHF; CDR3nt: TGTGCCAGCAGCTTAGAGGGAACGGGGGGGCTCTATAGCAATCAGCCCCAGCATTTT
d_gene: NA; abundance: once; v_gene: TRBV5-1; j_gene: TRBJ2-3; CDR3aa: CASSLQGSDTQYF; CDR3nt: TGCGCCAGCAGCTTACAGGGATCAGATACGCAGTATTTT
d_gene: TRBD2; abundance: NA; v_gene: TRBV27; j_gene: TRBJ2-7; CDR3aa: CASSLSLAVASKRYTYEQYF; CDR3nt: TGTGCCAGCAGTTTGTCACTAGCGGTAGCGTCGAAAAGATACACCTACGAGCAGTACTTC
d_gene: NA; abundance: NA; v_gene: TRBV15; j_gene: TRBJ2-3; CDR3aa: CATKDFTTSVDTQYF; CDR3nt: TGTGCCACCAAAGATTTTACTACTTCCGTAGATACGCAGTATTTT
d_gene: TRBD1; abundance: NA; v_gene: TRBV18; j_gene: TRBJ1-1; CDR3aa: CASSLAGGGTEAFF; CDR3nt: TGTGCCAGCTCCCTTGCAGGGGGCGGCACTGAAGCTTTCTTT
d_gene: TRBD2; abundance: NA; v_gene: TRBV27; j_gene: TRBJ2-7; CDR3aa: CASSLLAVPYEQYF; CDR3nt: TGTGCCAGCAGTCTGCTAGCGGTTCCCTACGAGCAGTACTTC
d_gene: TRBD2; abundance: NA; v_gene: TRBV5-1; j_gene: TRBJ2-3; CDR3aa: CASSLEGRGSTDTQYF; CDR3nt: TGCGCCAGCAGCTTGGAAGGGCGGGGGAGCACGGATACGCAGTATTTT
d_gene: TRBD1; abundance: NA; v_gene: TRBV5-1; j_gene: TRBJ2-5; CDR3aa: CASSSGQGPLETQYF; CDR3nt: TGCGCCAGCAGCTCCGGACAGGGCCCCTTAGAGACCCAGTACTTC
d_gene: TRBD2; abundance: NA; v_gene: TRBV7-9; j_gene: TRBJ2-5; CDR3aa: CASSFPSESGRPQHF; CDR3nt: TGTGCCAGCAGCTTTCCCTCAGAGAGCGGGAGGCCCCAGCACTTC
d_gene: NA; abundance: NA; v_gene: TRBV19; j_gene: TRBJ1-4; CDR3aa: CASTLWGGNEKLFF; CDR3nt: TGTGCCAGTACCCTTTGGGGGGGTAATGAAAAACTGTTTTTT
d_gene: TRBD2; abundance: NA; v_gene: TRBV2; j_gene: TRBJ2-2; CDR3aa: CASSFLAGGNTGELFF; CDR3nt: TGTGCCAGCAGTTTCCTAGCGGGAGGGAACACCGGGGAGCTGTTTTTT
d_gene: NA; abundance: NA; v_gene: TRBV19; j_gene: TRBJ1-2; CDR3aa: CASSLDRNYGYTF; CDR3nt: TGTGCCAGTAGTCTCGACAGGAACTATGGCTACACCTTC
d_gene: NA; abundance: once; v_gene: TRBV10-3; j_gene: TRBJ1-1; CDR3aa: CAISEGGGADTEAFF; CDR3nt: TGTGCCATCAGTGAAGGGGGAGGGGCGGACACTGAAGCTTTCTTT
d_gene: NA; abundance: NA; v_gene: TRBV7-2; j_gene: TRBJ1-1; CDR3aa: CASSRQGTTNTEAFF; CDR3nt: TGTGCCAGCAGCCGGCAAGGGACAACGAACACTGAAGCTTTCTTT
d_gene: TRBD2; abundance: NA; v_gene: TRBV19; j_gene: TRBJ2-1; CDR3aa: CASSRALAGGLAYNEQFF; CDR3nt: TGTGCCAGTAGTAGGGCACTAGCGGGAGGCCTGGCATACAATGAGCAGTTCTTC
d_gene: NA; abundance: NA; v_gene: TRBV5-4; j_gene: TRBJ1-1; CDR3aa: CASRHPDTLNTEAFF; CDR3nt: TGTGCCAGCAGACACCCCGACACCTTGAACACTGAAGCTTTCTTT
d_gene: TRBD2; abundance: once; v_gene: TRBV5-1; j_gene: TRBJ2-3; CDR3aa: CASSSRSGLQADTQYF; CDR3nt: TGCGCCAGCAGCTCACGTAGCGGGCTCCAGGCTGATACGCAGTATTTT
d_gene: NA; abundance: medium-sized; v_gene: TRBV18; j_gene: TRBJ2-2; CDR3aa: CASSPPSDRGQRELFF; CDR3nt: TGTGCCAGCTCACCACCATCGGACAGAGGCCAACGGGAGCTGTTTTTT
d_gene: TRBD1; abundance: NA; v_gene: TRBV7-9; j_gene: TRBJ2-2; CDR3aa: CSSSLSTGVTGELFF; CDR3nt: TGTTCCAGCAGCCTCTCGACAGGGGTCACCGGGGAGCTGTTTTTT
d_gene: NA; abundance: NA; v_gene: TRBV11-3; j_gene: TRBJ2-1; CDR3aa: CASSLWVTDSQQFF; CDR3nt: TGTGCCAGCAGCTTATGGGTCACCGACTCTCAGCAGTTCTTC
d_gene: TRBD1; abundance: NA; v_gene: TRBV28; j_gene: TRBJ2-7; CDR3aa: CASSTGQGGLAAEQYF; CDR3nt: TGTGCCAGCAGTACGGGACAGGGGGGATTAGCGGCGGAGCAGTACTTC
d_gene: NA; abundance: NA; v_gene: TRBV10-2; j_gene: TRBJ2-7; CDR3aa: CASSDGIGGEQYF; CDR3nt: TGCGCCAGCAGTGACGGGATAGGAGGCGAGCAGTACTTC
d_gene: NA; abundance: once; v_gene: TRBV6-5; j_gene: TRBJ2-1; CDR3aa: CASSSTGTNEQFF; CDR3nt: TGTGCCAGCAGCTCTACAGGGACCAATGAGCAGTTCTTC
d_gene: NA; abundance: NA; v_gene: TRBV19; j_gene: TRBJ1-2; CDR3aa: CASQQGFNYGYTF; CDR3nt: TGTGCCAGTCAACAGGGTTTTAACTATGGCTACACCTTC
d_gene: TRBD2; abundance: once; v_gene: TRBV11-2; j_gene: TRBJ2-5; CDR3aa: CASSLEAGGPETQYF; CDR3nt: TGTGCCAGCAGCTTAGAAGCGGGGGGGCCGGAGACCCAGTACTTC
d_gene: TRBD1; abundance: once; v_gene: TRBV27; j_gene: TRBJ1-1; CDR3aa: CASSLTTGSFTEAFF; CDR3nt: TGTGCCAGCAGTTTAACGACAGGGAGTTTCACTGAAGCTTTCTTT
d_gene: NA; abundance: few; v_gene: TRBV5-4; j_gene: TRBJ2-7; CDR3aa: CASSLNRAGYEQYF; CDR3nt: TGTGCCAGCAGCTTGAACAGGGCGGGTTACGAGCAGTACTTC